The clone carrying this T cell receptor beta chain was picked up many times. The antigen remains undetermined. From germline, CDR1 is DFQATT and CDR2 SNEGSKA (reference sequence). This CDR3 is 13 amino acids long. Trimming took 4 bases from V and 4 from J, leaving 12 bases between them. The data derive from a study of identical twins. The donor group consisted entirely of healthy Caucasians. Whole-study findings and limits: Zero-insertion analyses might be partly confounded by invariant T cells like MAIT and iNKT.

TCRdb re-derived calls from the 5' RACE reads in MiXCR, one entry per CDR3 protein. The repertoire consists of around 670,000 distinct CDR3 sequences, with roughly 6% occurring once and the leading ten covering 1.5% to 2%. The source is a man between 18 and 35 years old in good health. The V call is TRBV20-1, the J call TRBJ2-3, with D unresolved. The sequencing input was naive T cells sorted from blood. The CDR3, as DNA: TGCAGTGCTATCCACGAATTGTCAGATACGCAGTATTTT. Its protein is CSAIHELSDTQYF.